These 2 T cell receptor beta chains were all obtained from the same sample, sequenced in a study of radiation and T cells in renal cell carcinoma. Time point of the sample: blood 2 weeks post-SBRT. Specified treatment: 15 Gy SBRT to primary tumor, nephrectomy 4 weeks later. Some clones are missing from TCRdb's copy, which holds only in-frame ones; the method was immunoSEQ multiplex PCR. The sample holds 150,000 to 180,000 clones, roughly 86% seen once. The sample here was blood, taken from a patient whose treatment included radiotherapy and nephrectomy. These receptors were collected from a woman in her fifties or sixties with renal cell carcinoma.

The chain employs TRBV6-6 and TRBJ1-5; 9 bases fit TRBD1. Germline V gene sequence: CDR1 MNHNY, CDR2 SVGAGI (reference sequence). This CDR3 region has 14 residues. The ends lost 5 bases at V and 6 bases at J; junction bases unmatched: 5. Here the CDR3 reads CASSGGTGSQPQHF. The DNA for the CDR3 is TGTGCCAGCAGTGGAGGGACAGGGTCTCAGCCCCAGCATTTT.

The gene calls are TRBV5-6 and TRBJ1-1; D uncertain. CDR1 is SGHDT and CDR2 is YYEEEE in the germline V gene. V was pared by 4 bases and J by 0 bases, with 10 bases between. The CDR3 consists of 14 residues. CDR3 coding DNA: TGTGCCAGCAGCCCCCTATCGGTGAACACTGAAGCTTTCTTT. Translating it yields CASSPLSVNTEAFF.